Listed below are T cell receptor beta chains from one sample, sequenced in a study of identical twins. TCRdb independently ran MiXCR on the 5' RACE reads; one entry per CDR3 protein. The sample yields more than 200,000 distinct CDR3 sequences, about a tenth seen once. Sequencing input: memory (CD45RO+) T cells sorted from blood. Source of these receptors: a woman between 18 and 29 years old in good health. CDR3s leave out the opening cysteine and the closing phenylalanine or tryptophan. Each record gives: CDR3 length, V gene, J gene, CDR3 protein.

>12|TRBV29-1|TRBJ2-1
SAAGLRLWDEQF
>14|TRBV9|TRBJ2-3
ASSVEPAGGPDTQY
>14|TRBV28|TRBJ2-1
ASSGGAVSSYNEQF
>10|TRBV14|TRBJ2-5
ASSLGQLQKY
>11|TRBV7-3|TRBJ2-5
ASSSSTKETQY
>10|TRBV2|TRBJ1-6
ASRGDNSPLH
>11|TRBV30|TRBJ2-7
AWSRGGPYEQY
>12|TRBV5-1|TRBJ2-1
ASRGIERGLGQF
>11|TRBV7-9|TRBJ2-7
ASSFSGAGEQY
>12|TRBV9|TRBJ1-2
ASSADGGLDGYT
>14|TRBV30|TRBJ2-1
AWSRVQGGGHNEQF
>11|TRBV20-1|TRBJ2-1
SASHTDGPEQF